The 22 T cell receptor beta chains below come from one sample, sequenced in a study of blood T cell repertoires in COVID-19. Generated by immunoSEQ multiplex PCR, the TCRdb table keeps only in-frame clones and is missing some. The data show about 170,000 clones, with over 75% seen just once and 1.2% held by the top ten. The sample was peripheral blood. The receptor source for this set is a man between 60 and 70 years old who had recovered from COVID-19.

The chain uses TRBV6-5 and TRBJ2-5; 8 positions match TRBD1. The CDR3 consists of 13 residues. J lost 0 bases, V lost 8 bases, and 2 bases had no gene match. CDR1 is MNHEY, CDR2 SVGAGI, per germline. The CDR3 spells CASPGGYQETQYF. CDR3 DNA: TGTGCCAGCCCAGGGGGCTACCAAGAGACCCAGTACTTC.

The chain carries TRBV15 and TRBJ2-7; D uncertain. This CDR3 comprises 16 residues. The ends were cut back, 0 bases at V and 0 bases at J, with 12 bases in the middle. Germline V gives CDR1 LNHNV, CDR2 YYDKDF (reference sequence). The chain's CDR3 is CATSRDRVASSYEQYF. DNA of the CDR3: TGTGCCACCAGCAGAGATCGGGTTGCAAGCTCCTACGAGCAGTACTTC.

The chain employs TRBV7-2 and TRBJ1-2; 9 bases match TRBD1. Germline CDR1 is SGHTA and CDR2 is FQGNSA. This CDR3 is 14 amino acids long. V lost 5 bases and J lost 4; bases outside the gene matches: 5. CDR3 sequence: CASSHGQGIYGYTF. In DNA, the CDR3 is TGTGCCAGCAGCCACGGACAGGGGATCTATGGCTACACCTTC.

This chain uses TRBV7-2 with TRBJ2-5; 13 bases line up with TRBD2. The CDR3 extends over 15 amino acids. The germline V gene has CDR1 SGHTA and CDR2 FQGNSA. After removal of 3 bases from V and 4 bases from J, the junction contained 2 bases not matched to a gene. CDR3 region: CASSFGTSGVETQYF. CDR3 DNA: TGTGCCAGCAGCTTCGGGACTAGCGGGGTAGAGACCCAGTACTTC.

The chain employs TRBV12-3 or TRBV12-4 and TRBJ2-5; D may be TRBD1 (7 bases). Between the trimmed V and J ends, which lost 7 bases and 2 bases, there was a span of 11 bases. The CDR3 extends over 13 amino acids. The CDR3 sequence is CASNQGGQETQYF. The CDR3 nucleotides read TGTGCCAGCAACCAGGGGGGACAAGAGACCCAGTACTTC.

The chain couples TRBV7-3 to TRBJ2-3, with D maybe TRBD2 (7 bases). Trimming shortened V by 3 bases and J by 5 bases, and 12 bases separated the two germline ends. There are 14 residues in the CDR3. CDR1 is SGHTA, CDR2 FQGTGA, per germline. DNA for the CDR3: TGTGCCAGCAGCTTTGGGGGGGCCGGAGATACGCAGTATTTT. This encodes CASSFGGAGDTQYF.

Here the CDR3 DNA reads TGTGCCAGCAGCCAAGGGGACAGAAACTATGGCTACACCTTC. It translates to CASSQGDRNYGYTF. The J gene is TRBJ1-2, the V gene TRBV7-2; TRBD1 matches 7 bases. CDR3 size: 14 residues. The trim removed 5 bases at V and 2 bases at J, leaving 5 bases unmatched. Germline CDR1 and CDR2: SGHTA and FQGNSA.

The chain couples TRBV7-2 to TRBJ1-2; maybe TRBD1 (5 bases). Germline assignment: CDR1 SGHTA and CDR2 FQGNSA. V lost 1 base, J lost 3 bases, and 9 bases lay in between. The CDR3 sequence is 14 residues long. DNA for the CDR3: TGTGCCAGCAGCTTAGGGCCAGGGTACTATGGCTACACCTTC. Its protein is CASSLGPGYYGYTF.

This clone showed up just a few times. The sample holds other DNA sequences that translate to the same CDR3. The rearrangement links TRBV19 to TRBJ1-3; D gene ambiguous. Germline V CDR1 and CDR2: LNHDA, SQIVND (reference sequence). This CDR3 is 12 amino acids long. V lost 3 bases and J 4 bases, leaving 4 bases between the germline ends. The CDR3 sequence: CASSIIGNTIYF. The CDR3 DNA is TGTGCCAGTAGTATTATCGGAAACACCATATATTTT.

The CDR3 nucleotides read TGCGCCAGCAGCTGGACAACTAGCACAGATACGCAGTATTTT. It specifies CASSWTTSTDTQYF. The gene calls are TRBV5-1 and TRBJ2-3; D possibly corresponds to TRBD1 (5 bases). In germline, CDR1 is SGHRS, CDR2 YFSETQ. V gave up 3 bases and J gave up 0 bases, with 8 bases separating them. The CDR3 spans 14 residues.

This rearrangement joins TRBV2 to TRBJ1-6; the D is unclear. Germline V gives CDR1 SNHLY, CDR2 FYNNEI. The CDR3 is 13 amino acids. V dropped 6 bases and J dropped 5 bases, with 8 bases sitting between them. Written as DNA, the CDR3 is TGTGCCAGCAGCCAACTTAATAATTCACCCCTCCACTTT. It codes for CASSQLNNSPLHF.

The gene calls are TRBV7-9 and TRBJ2-2, with 10 bases that match TRBD1. The CDR3 runs to 13 residues. The trim removed 5 bases at V and 6 bases at J, leaving 0 bases unmatched. Looked up from germline, CDR1 is SEHNR and CDR2 is FQNEAQ (reference sequence). CDR3 in amino acids: CASSGQGAGELFF. CDR3 in DNA: TGTGCCAGCAGCGGACAGGGGGCCGGGGAGCTGTTTTTT.

The J gene is TRBJ1-1, the V gene TRBV12-3 or TRBV12-4; TRBD1 aligns across 9 bases. Trimming cost V 6 bases and J 6 bases; bases outside gene matches: 5. The CDR3 has 13 residues. DNA for the CDR3: TGTGCCAGCAGGCCGACAGGGGGGTCTGAAGCTTTCTTT. Its protein is CASRPTGGSEAFF.

CDR3 DNA: TGTGCCAGCAACTCGGCCCGGGGCACTGAAGCTTTCTTT. Translated: CASNSARGTEAFF. The chain is built from TRBV2 and TRBJ1-1; D call uncertain. This CDR3 is 13 amino acids long. CDR1 and CDR2 (germline): SNHLY, FYNNEI. Trimming shortened V by 7 bases and J by 4 bases, and 13 bases separated the two germline ends.

The CDR3 here is CASSLVVTGELFF. CDR3 nucleotides: TGTGCCAGCAGCTTGGTAGTCACCGGGGAGCTGTTTTTT. The chain carries TRBV5-4 and TRBJ2-2, with unresolved D. Germline V gene sequence: CDR1 SGHNT, CDR2 YYREEE (reference sequence). The CDR3 consists of 13 residues. The V and J ends lost 0 bases and 4 bases respectively, with 4 bases between them.

The gene calls are TRBV6-5 and TRBJ2-3; maybe TRBD2 (5 bases). Germline V gene data show CDR1 as MNHEY and CDR2 as SVGAGI. V lost 7 bases to trimming and J lost 6 bases, with 17 bases between them. The CDR3 extends over 14 amino acids. The CDR3 protein is CASNSASRGDTQYF. The DNA of the CDR3 is TGTGCCAGCAACTCCGCTTCGCGCGGGGATACGCAGTATTTT.

The V call is TRBV18, the J call TRBJ1-1, with TRBD1 matching over 7 bases. The CDR3 runs to 17 residues. The junction had 11 bases not matched to a gene; V was cut back by 0 bases and J by 4 bases. Germline values: CDR1 KGHSH, CDR2 LQKENI. CDR3 bases: TGTGCCAGCTCACCACCGAGAGGGGGGACAGCTCCCACTGAAGCTTTCTTT. Its protein is CASSPPRGGTAPTEAFF.

The J gene is TRBJ2-7, the V gene TRBV9; 7 nucleotides line up with TRBD2. The germline gives CDR1 SGDLS, CDR2 YYNGEE. Trimming took 6 bases from V and 5 from J; bases not matched to a gene: 8. The CDR3 runs 13 residues. The CDR3: CASNYRGGNEQYF. The CDR3 nucleotides are TGTGCCAGCAATTATAGGGGAGGGAACGAGCAGTACTTC.

The V and J genes are TRBV6-5 and TRBJ1-5; D is ambiguous. V lost 6 bases, J lost 5 bases, and 14 bases lay in between. Germline CDR1 and CDR2: MNHEY and SVGAGI. There are 14 residues in the CDR3. As DNA, the CDR3 is TGTGCCAGCAGAAACACGAGGCGTGATCAGCCCCAGCATTTT. The encoded protein is CASRNTRRDQPQHF.

In this sample, this clone turned up a few times. The chain carries TRBV11-1 and TRBJ1-2, with TRBD1 as a possible D gene (6 bases). With 2 bases removed from V and 8 bases from J, the gap between germline ends came to 15 bases. The CDR3 has 14 residues. Germline V gene lookup returns CDR1 SGHAT and CDR2 FQDESV (reference sequence). In DNA form, the CDR3 reads TGTGCCAGCAGCTTAAACAGGGAATACCTCGGCTACACCTTC. Its translation is CASSLNREYLGYTF.

This clone was found once. J is TRBJ1-2 and V is TRBV6-5, with 9 bases that match TRBD1. Unmatched junction bases numbered 8, after V lost 5 bases and J lost 7 bases. CDR1 MNHEY and CDR2 SVGAGI come from the germline V gene. This CDR3 has 14 residues. Here the CDR3 reads CASSRTGEYVGYTF. CDR3 bases: TGTGCCAGCAGTCGGACAGGGGAGTATGTTGGCTACACCTTC.

The rearrangement links TRBV5-1 to TRBJ1-2; perhaps TRBD1 as D (5 bases). The CDR3 totals 16 residues. The V gene lost 0 bases and the J gene lost 5 bases, with 17 bases spanning the gap. Germline CDR1 and CDR2: SGHRS and YFSETQ. This chain's CDR3 is CASSLVGGDKVYGYTF. CDR3 bases: TGCGCCAGCAGCTTGGTTGGAGGGGATAAAGTGTATGGCTACACCTTC.